The rows below give T cell receptor beta chains drawn from one sample of a study of blood T cells in healthy people across ages. TCRdb passed the 5' RACE reads through MiXCR, listing each CDR3 protein once. The sample includes over 1,200,000 distinct CDR3 sequences, 55% to 75% of them seen just once. Source material: blood. The receptors here all came from a young man in good health. Both conserved end residues are part of each CDR3.

len | v_gene | CDR3aa
13 | TRBV7-2 | CASGRALGYGYTF
14 | TRBV6-6 | CASTPVRTNEKLFF
15 | TRBV5-1 | CASSLSGGMSYEQYF
15 | TRBV4-3 | CASSQDPGTFYEQYF
15 | TRBV11-2 | CASRQYRGSYNEQFF
15 | TRBV5-1 | CASSLGTSSGDTQYF
15 | TRBV9 | CASSVGSSGGHEQYF
15 | TRBV20-1 | CSATPTSGNSYEQYF
13 | TRBV5-1 | CASSLTGHETQYF
13 | TRBV29-1 | CSVVPGNSCEQYF
13 | TRBV29-1 | CSVIDRPSYEQYF
15 | TRBV3-1 | CASSQNQGTYNEQYF
15 | TRBV5-1 | CASSFWTGVNYEQYF
16 | TRBV7-9 | CASSLGNDRTQETQYF
14 | TRBV6-2/TRBV6-3 | CASSHRPGPLLAFF
16 | TRBV21-1 | CASSKEISDNSYEQYF
13 | TRBV4-2 | CASSQDRGAVSYF
13 | TRBV20-1 | CSALTGQGYEQYF
12 | TRBV12-3/TRBV12-4 | CTSSFTRETQYF
15 | TRBV12-3/TRBV12-4 | CASSFIGRGRNEQFF
15 | TRBV3-1 | CASSPQGASSYEQYF
11 | TRBV4-2 | CASSQETGYTF
17 | TRBV6-5 | CASSSLGTGAIGYGYTF
18 | TRBV13 | CASSLGIASLKTTGELFF
14 | TRBV9 | CASSTGWKGGEQFF
14 | TRBV20-1 | CSASRDRDNSPLHF